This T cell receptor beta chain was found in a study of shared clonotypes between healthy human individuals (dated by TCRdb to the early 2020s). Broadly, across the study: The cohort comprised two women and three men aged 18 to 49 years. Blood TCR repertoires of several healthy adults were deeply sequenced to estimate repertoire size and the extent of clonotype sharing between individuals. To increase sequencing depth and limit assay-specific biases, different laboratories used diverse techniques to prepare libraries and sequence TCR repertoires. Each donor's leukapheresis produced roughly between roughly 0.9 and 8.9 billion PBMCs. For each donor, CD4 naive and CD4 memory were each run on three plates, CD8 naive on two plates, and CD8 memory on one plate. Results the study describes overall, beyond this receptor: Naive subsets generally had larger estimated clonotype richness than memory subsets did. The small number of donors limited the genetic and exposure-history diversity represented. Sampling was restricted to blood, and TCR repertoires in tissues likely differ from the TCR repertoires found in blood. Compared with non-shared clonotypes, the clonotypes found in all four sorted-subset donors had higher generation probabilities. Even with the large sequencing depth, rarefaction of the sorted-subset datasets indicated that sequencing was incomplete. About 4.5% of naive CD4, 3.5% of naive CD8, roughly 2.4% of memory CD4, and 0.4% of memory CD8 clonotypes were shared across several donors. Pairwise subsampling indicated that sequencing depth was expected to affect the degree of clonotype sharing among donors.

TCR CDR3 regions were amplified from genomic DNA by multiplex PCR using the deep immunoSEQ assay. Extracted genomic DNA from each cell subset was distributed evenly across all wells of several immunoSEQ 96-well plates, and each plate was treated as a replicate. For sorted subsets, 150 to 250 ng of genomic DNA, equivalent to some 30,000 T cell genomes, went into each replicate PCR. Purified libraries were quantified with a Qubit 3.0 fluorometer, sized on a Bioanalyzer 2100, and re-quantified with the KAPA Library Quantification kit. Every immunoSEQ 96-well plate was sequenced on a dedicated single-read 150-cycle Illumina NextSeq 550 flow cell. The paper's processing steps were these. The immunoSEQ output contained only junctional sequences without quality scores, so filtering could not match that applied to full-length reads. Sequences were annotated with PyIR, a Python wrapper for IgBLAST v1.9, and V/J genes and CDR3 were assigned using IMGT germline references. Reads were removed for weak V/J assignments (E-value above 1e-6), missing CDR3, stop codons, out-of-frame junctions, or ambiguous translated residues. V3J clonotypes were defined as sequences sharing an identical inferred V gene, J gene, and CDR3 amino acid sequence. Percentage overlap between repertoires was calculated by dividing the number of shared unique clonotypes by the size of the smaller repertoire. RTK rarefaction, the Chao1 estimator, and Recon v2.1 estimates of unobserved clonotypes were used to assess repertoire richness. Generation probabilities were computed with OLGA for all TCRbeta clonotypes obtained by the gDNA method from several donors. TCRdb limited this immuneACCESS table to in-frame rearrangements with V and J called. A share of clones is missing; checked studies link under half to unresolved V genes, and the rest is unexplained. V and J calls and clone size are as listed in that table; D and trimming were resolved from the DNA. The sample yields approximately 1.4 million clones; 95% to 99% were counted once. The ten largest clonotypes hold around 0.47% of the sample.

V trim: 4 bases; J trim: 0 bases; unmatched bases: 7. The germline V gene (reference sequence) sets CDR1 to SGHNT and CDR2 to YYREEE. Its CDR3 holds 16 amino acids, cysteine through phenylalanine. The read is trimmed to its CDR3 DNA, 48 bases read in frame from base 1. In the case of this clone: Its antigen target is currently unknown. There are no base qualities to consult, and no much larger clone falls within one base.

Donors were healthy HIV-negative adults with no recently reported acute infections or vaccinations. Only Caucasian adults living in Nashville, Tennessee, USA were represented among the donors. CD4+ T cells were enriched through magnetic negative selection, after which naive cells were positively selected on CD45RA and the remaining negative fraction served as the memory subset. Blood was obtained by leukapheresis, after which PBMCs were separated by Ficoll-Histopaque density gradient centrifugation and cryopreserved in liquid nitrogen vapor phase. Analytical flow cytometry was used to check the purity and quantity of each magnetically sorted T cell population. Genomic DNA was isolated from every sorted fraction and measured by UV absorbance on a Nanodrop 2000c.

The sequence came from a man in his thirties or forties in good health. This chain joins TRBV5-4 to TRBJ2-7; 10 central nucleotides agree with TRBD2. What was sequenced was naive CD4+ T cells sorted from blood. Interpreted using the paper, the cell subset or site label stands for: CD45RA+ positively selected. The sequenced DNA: TGTGCCAGCAGCAGGACTAGCGGTTCTGGCTCCTACGAGCAGTACTTC. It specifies CASSRTSGSGSYEQYF.